Each of the 13 T cell receptor beta chains below was sequenced from the same sample in a study of control samples from healthy donors and cancer patients. Using immunoSEQ multiplex PCR, the repertoire was profiled, and TCRdb retains in-frame clones only, with some absent. The sample has about 210,000 clones. What was sequenced was blood. Every receptor here comes from a woman in her twenties or thirties in good health.

V usage is TRBV16 and J usage is TRBJ1-1; D is ambiguous. Germline V gene data show CDR1 as KGHSY and CDR2 as FQNENV. CDR3 length: 17 amino acids. Between the trimmed V and J ends, which lost 0 bases and 1 base, there was a span of 15 bases. DNA for the CDR3: TGTGCCAGCAGCCAATCCACAGTGCATATGGGGAACACTGAAGCTTTCTTT. Encoded protein: CASSQSTVHMGNTEAFF.

V usage is TRBV30 and J usage is TRBJ2-1; 7 bases map to TRBD2. The CDR3 runs 12 residues. The junction had 1 base not matched to a gene; V was cut back by 5 bases and J by 3 bases. Looked up from germline, CDR1 is GTSNPN and CDR2 is SVGIG (reference sequence). CDR3 in DNA: TGTGCCTGGGGGACTAACTACAATGAGCAGTTCTTC. Translation: CAWGTNYNEQFF. The complete variable domain, with remaining parts taken from reference TRBV30 and TRBJ2-1, reads SQTIHQWPATLVQPVGSPLSLECTVEGTSNPNLYWYRQAAGRGLQLLFYSVGIGQISSEVPQNLSASRPQDRQFILSSKKLLLSDSGFYLCAWGTNYNEQFFGPGTRLTVL.

V is TRBV2 and J is TRBJ1-1; a weak D match, TRBD1 (6 bases). CDR1 and CDR2 (germline): SNHLY, FYNNEI. The CDR3 spans 13 residues. V was clipped by 6 bases and J by 3 bases, with 11 bases between them. The CDR3, as DNA: TGTGCCAGCAGGGACAGATTATACACTGAAGCTTTCTTT. Residues: CASRDRLYTEAFF.

This chain uses TRBV4-1 with TRBJ2-7; 7 nucleotides match TRBD1. Germline lookup yields CDR1 MGHRA and CDR2 YSYEKL. The CDR3 has 15 residues. After removal of 4 bases from V and 4 bases from J, the junction contained 10 bases not matched to a gene. The CDR3 region is CASSRQTGPAYEQYF. DNA for the CDR3: TGCGCCAGCAGCCGACAGACAGGGCCGGCGTACGAGCAGTACTTC.

The chain recombines TRBV18 with TRBJ1-2; D is perhaps TRBD1 (5 bases). The germline V and J ends were trimmed by 2 bases and 3 bases, with 16 bases remaining between them. This CDR3 is built from 16 residues. Germline lookup yields CDR1 KGHSH and CDR2 LQKENI. The CDR3 sequence is CASSPSRRGRDYGYTF. The CDR3 coding sequence is TGTGCCAGCTCACCAAGTAGAAGGGGACGGGACTATGGCTACACCTTC.

The chain is built from TRBV7-8 and TRBJ2-7; a possible D gene is TRBD2 (7 bases). Germline-derived CDR1 and CDR2 are SGHVS and FQNEAQ. The CDR3 totals 15 residues. The ends were cut back, 4 bases at V and 3 bases at J, with 16 bases in the middle. CDR3 coding DNA: TGTGCCAGCAGCTCGAGGGGGGGACTTTACTACGAGCAGTACTTC. Translating it yields CASSSRGGLYYEQYF.

The chain joins TRBV28 to TRBJ1-5, with no clear D. Trimming stripped 2 bases from V and 2 bases from J, with 1 base between. The germline V gene has CDR1 MDHEN and CDR2 SYDVKM. The CDR3 is 12 residues long. The CDR3 DNA sequence: TGTGCCAGCAGTTTAGGCAATCAGCCCCAGCATTTT. This encodes CASSLGNQPQHF.

The chain recombines TRBV12-3 or TRBV12-4 with TRBJ1-2, with D possibly matching TRBD1 (5 bases). This CDR3 is built from 13 residues. The ends were cut back, 3 bases at V and 7 bases at J, with 12 bases in the middle. The CDR3 DNA is TGTGCCAGCAGTTTCCAGGGTATGGGTGGCTACACCTTC. Residues: CASSFQGMGGYTF.

On this clone: Other DNA sequences within the sample encode an identical CDR3. The rearrangement links TRBV6-5 to TRBJ1-1; a weak D match, TRBD1 (5 bases). This CDR3 contains 13 residues. Germline CDR1 MNHEY, CDR2 SVGAGI. Trimming took 0 bases from V and 5 from J, leaving 7 bases between them. In DNA, the CDR3 is TGTGCCAGCAGTTACTCCGGGGGTACTGAAGCTTTCTTT. Amino acids: CASSYSGGTEAFF.

This rearrangement joins TRBV25-1 to TRBJ2-1, with D perhaps being TRBD1 or TRBD2 (6 bases each). Between the trimmed V and J ends, which lost 4 bases and 3 bases, there was a span of 13 bases. This CDR3 has 15 residues. The V gene's germline CDR1 is MGHDK and CDR2 SYGVNS. The CDR3 reads CASSAREGGYNEQFF. CDR3 DNA: TGTGCCAGCAGTGCACGCGAGGGGGGCTACAATGAGCAGTTCTTC.

This chain joins TRBV10-3 and TRBJ1-2; tentative D call: TRBD1 (5 bases). CDR3 length: 14 residues. CDR1 and CDR2 (germline): ENHRY, SYGVKD. V was shortened by 2 bases and J by 7 bases, with 14 bases between the two germline ends. DNA for the CDR3: TGTGCCATCAGTGAGACAGGAGATCGTTCTGGCTACACCTTC. Protein: CAISETGDRSGYTF.

V and J are TRBV9 and TRBJ1-2; tentatively, D is TRBD1 (5 bases). CDR3 length: 15 amino acids. In germline, CDR1 is SGDLS, CDR2 YYNGEE. V dropped 0 bases and J dropped 5 bases, with 14 bases sitting between them. In nucleotides, the CDR3 is TGTGCCAGCAGCGTAGAGGAGTCGGGGCTGTATGGCTACACCTTC. Protein product: CASSVEESGLYGYTF.

The chain couples TRBV6-5 to TRBJ2-2; 9 nucleotides line up with TRBD2. Trimming took 6 bases from V and 6 from J; bases not matched to a gene: 8. Germline loops: CDR1 MNHEY, CDR2 SVGAGI. The CDR3 sequence is 15 residues long. This CDR3 is CASRPSGVPAGELFF. The DNA of the CDR3 is TGTGCCAGCAGACCTAGCGGGGTCCCAGCCGGGGAGCTGTTTTTT.